This T cell receptor beta chain comes out of a study of monozygotic twins with inflammatory bowel disease. Looked up from germline, CDR1 is SGHTA and CDR2 is FQGNSA. This CDR3 contains 13 residues. TCRdb reprocessed the 5' RACE reads, keeping one entry per CDR3 protein, no DNA. This sample's table has around 370,000 distinct CDR3 sequences. This clonotype was sampled from a human donor with ulcerative colitis or Crohn's disease, or a healthy co-twin of an affected twin (not recorded which). This rearrangement joins TRBV7-2 to TRBJ2-1. The sample was blood. The CDR3 protein is CASSFLKGNEQFF.